This is a list of T cell receptor beta chains from one sample in a study of CD8+ T cells in alopecia areata. The table came from immunoSEQ multiplex PCR; TCRdb's copy has only in-frame clones and leaves some out. This table holds about 200,000 clones, roughly two fifths found once. The sample here was CD4+ T cells sorted from blood, taken at approximately week 30, from a patient treated with tofacitinib. The receptor set was obtained from a human donor with alopecia areata. The CDR3 runs from the conserved cysteine through the conserved F or W. A D gene is named only where the DNA matches it firmly. Part of the rows lack a size; the others show once, few, many or a class for expanded clones.

v_call: TRBV7-3
j_call: TRBJ1-1
cdr3_length: 13
d_call: NA
clone_size: NA
cdr3_nt: TGTGCCAGCAGCTTAGGGAGCCAGCGACAAGCTTTCTTT
cdr3_aa: CASSLGSQRQAFF

v_call: TRBV14
j_call: TRBJ2-5
cdr3_length: 15
d_call: TRBD2
clone_size: NA
cdr3_nt: TGTGCCAGCAGCCAAGAACCTAGCGGGGAAGAGACCCAGTACTTC
cdr3_aa: CASSQEPSGEETQYF

v_call: TRBV6-1
j_call: TRBJ1-6
cdr3_length: 13
d_call: NA
clone_size: NA
cdr3_nt: TGTGCCAGCAGTGAAAGGGCAGATTCACCCCTCCACTTT
cdr3_aa: CASSERADSPLHF

v_call: TRBV4-1
j_call: TRBJ1-1
cdr3_length: 14
d_call: NA
clone_size: NA
cdr3_nt: TGCGCCAGCAGCCCGACAGGTTTGAACACTGAAGCTTTCTTT
cdr3_aa: CASSPTGLNTEAFF

v_call: TRBV5-1
j_call: TRBJ1-1
cdr3_length: 13
d_call: TRBD1
clone_size: NA
cdr3_nt: TGCGCCAGCAGCTTCAGACAGGGTACTGAAGCTTTCTTT
cdr3_aa: CASSFRQGTEAFF

v_call: TRBV4-1
j_call: TRBJ2-1
cdr3_length: 15
d_call: TRBD2
clone_size: NA
cdr3_nt: TGCGCCAGCAGCCCTGGACTAGCGGGTTACAATGAGCAGTTCTTC
cdr3_aa: CASSPGLAGYNEQFF

v_call: TRBV29-1
j_call: TRBJ2-3
cdr3_length: 14
d_call: NA
clone_size: few
cdr3_nt: TGCAGCGTGGGGGTGGCCGGACGGACAGATACGCAGTATTTT
cdr3_aa: CSVGVAGRTDTQYF

v_call: TRBV6-6
j_call: TRBJ1-1
cdr3_length: 16
d_call: NA
clone_size: few
cdr3_nt: TGTGCCAGCACCACGGGGAGGTCCAGTTGGAACACTGAAGCTTTCTTT
cdr3_aa: CASTTGRSSWNTEAFF

v_call: TRBV6-5
j_call: TRBJ1-1
cdr3_length: 16
d_call: NA
clone_size: few
cdr3_nt: TGTGCCAGCAGTTACTCGATGTGGGCCATGAACACTGAAGCTTTCTTT
cdr3_aa: CASSYSMWAMNTEAFF

v_call: TRBV19
j_call: TRBJ1-1
cdr3_length: 15
d_call: TRBD1
clone_size: few
cdr3_nt: TGTGCCAGTAGGGGACAGGGCACTGCTTGGACTGAAGCTTTCTTT
cdr3_aa: CASRGQGTAWTEAFF

v_call: TRBV6-1
j_call: TRBJ1-2
cdr3_length: 12
d_call: NA
clone_size: many
cdr3_nt: TGTGCCAGCAGTTCGGACAGCTATGGCTACACCTTC
cdr3_aa: CASSSDSYGYTF

v_call: TRBV30
j_call: TRBJ1-2
cdr3_length: 14
d_call: NA
clone_size: NA
cdr3_nt: TGTGCCTGGAGTGGGGTACTAGTTAGCTATGGCTACACCTTC
cdr3_aa: CAWSGVLVSYGYTF

v_call: TRBV7-9
j_call: TRBJ2-3
cdr3_length: 13
d_call: TRBD2
clone_size: few
cdr3_nt: TGTGCCAGGGGACTAGCGGGAACAGATACGCAGTATTTT
cdr3_aa: CARGLAGTDTQYF

v_call: TRBV7-3
j_call: TRBJ2-1
cdr3_length: 18
d_call: TRBD2
clone_size: once
cdr3_nt: TGTGCCAGCAGCTTACGCGGACGGTATGGGACTACCTACAATGAGCAGTTCTTC
cdr3_aa: CASSLRGRYGTTYNEQFF

v_call: TRBV29-1
j_call: TRBJ1-1
cdr3_length: 14
d_call: NA
clone_size: NA
cdr3_nt: TGCAGCGCAAAACGGACAGCCATGAACACTGAAGCTTTCTTT
cdr3_aa: CSAKRTAMNTEAFF

v_call: TRBV11-2
j_call: TRBJ2-3
cdr3_length: 16
d_call: TRBD2
clone_size: few
cdr3_nt: TGTGCCAGCAGCAAGGGACTAGCGGGCCCCACAGATACGCAGTATTTT
cdr3_aa: CASSKGLAGPTDTQYF

v_call: TRBV19
j_call: TRBJ2-7
cdr3_length: 15
d_call: NA
clone_size: few
cdr3_nt: TGTGCCAGTACCCCCGGGGGCCAGAGCTCCTACGAGCAGTACTTC
cdr3_aa: CASTPGGQSSYEQYF

v_call: TRBV30
j_call: TRBJ1-5
cdr3_length: 13
d_call: NA
clone_size: NA
cdr3_nt: TGTGCCTGGAGTCGGGGCCCGGCTCAGCCCCAGCATTTT
cdr3_aa: CAWSRGPAQPQHF

v_call: TRBV2
j_call: TRBJ1-2
cdr3_length: 13
d_call: NA
clone_size: NA
cdr3_nt: TGTGCCAGCCGCCGACAGGCCGACTATGGCTACACCTTC
cdr3_aa: CASRRQADYGYTF

v_call: TRBV10-3
j_call: TRBJ1-5
cdr3_length: 13
d_call: NA
clone_size: few
cdr3_nt: TGTGCCACCAGGGGCAGGGCTGATCAGCCCCAGCATTTT
cdr3_aa: CATRGRADQPQHF

v_call: TRBV30
j_call: TRBJ2-3
cdr3_length: 15
d_call: TRBD2
clone_size: NA
cdr3_nt: TGTGCCTGGAGTGAGGGTAGCGGGAGAGCAGATACGCAGTATTTT
cdr3_aa: CAWSEGSGRADTQYF

v_call: TRBV7-9
j_call: TRBJ1-5
cdr3_length: 12
d_call: NA
clone_size: NA
cdr3_nt: TGTGCCAGCAAAGAGGACAATCAGCCCCAGCATTTT
cdr3_aa: CASKEDNQPQHF

v_call: TRBV7-3
j_call: TRBJ2-1
cdr3_length: 13
d_call: NA
clone_size: few
cdr3_nt: TGTGCCAGCAGCTTAGGGAGTCGCAGTGAGCAGTTCTTC
cdr3_aa: CASSLGSRSEQFF

v_call: TRBV7-9
j_call: TRBJ1-2
cdr3_length: 18
d_call: NA
clone_size: NA
cdr3_nt: TGTGCCAGCAGCTGGGGACACACCGATTTCACGATAAACTATGGCTACACCTTC
cdr3_aa: CASSWGHTDFTINYGYTF

v_call: TRBV15
j_call: TRBJ1-1
cdr3_length: 12
d_call: NA
clone_size: NA
cdr3_nt: TGTGCCACCAGCAGACAGGGTACTGAAGCTTTCTTT
cdr3_aa: CATSRQGTEAFF

v_call: TRBV9
j_call: TRBJ2-7
cdr3_length: 14
d_call: NA
clone_size: NA
cdr3_nt: TGTGCCAGCAGCGTAGTCGCATGGTCGGGCGAGCAGTACTTC
cdr3_aa: CASSVVAWSGEQYF

v_call: TRBV30
j_call: TRBJ2-3
cdr3_length: 15
d_call: NA
clone_size: NA
cdr3_nt: TGTGCCTGGAGCAACGGGGTCTCAAGCACAGATACGCAGTATTTT
cdr3_aa: CAWSNGVSSTDTQYF

v_call: TRBV27
j_call: TRBJ1-2
cdr3_length: 16
d_call: TRBD1
clone_size: NA
cdr3_nt: TGTGCCAGCAGTTTATCCTTAAACAGGGGGCTCAGGGGCTACACCTTC
cdr3_aa: CASSLSLNRGLRGYTF

v_call: TRBV18
j_call: TRBJ2-7
cdr3_length: 16
d_call: NA
clone_size: NA
cdr3_nt: TGTGCCAGCTCACCAGGGTCGGGTCGACCCTACTACGAGCAGTACTTC
cdr3_aa: CASSPGSGRPYYEQYF

v_call: TRBV30
j_call: TRBJ2-1
cdr3_length: 15
d_call: TRBD2
clone_size: NA
cdr3_nt: TGTGCCTGGAGTGTAGGGGGACTAGCGAACAATGAGCAGTTCTTC
cdr3_aa: CAWSVGGLANNEQFF

v_call: TRBV27
j_call: TRBJ2-7
cdr3_length: 15
d_call: NA
clone_size: NA
cdr3_nt: TGTGCCAGCAGTTTTAAGGATAGCTCGGAATACGAGCAGTACTTC
cdr3_aa: CASSFKDSSEYEQYF

v_call: TRBV4-1
j_call: TRBJ1-2
cdr3_length: 14
d_call: NA
clone_size: NA
cdr3_nt: TGCGCCAGCAGCCAGGGCGGGAAAGTCTATGGCTACACCTTC
cdr3_aa: CASSQGGKVYGYTF

v_call: TRBV23-1
j_call: TRBJ2-7
cdr3_length: 15
d_call: TRBD1
clone_size: few
cdr3_nt: TGCGCCAGCAGTCAATTGGGTGACAGGGAGAGCGAGCAGTACTTC
cdr3_aa: CASSQLGDRESEQYF

v_call: TRBV27
j_call: TRBJ2-7
cdr3_length: 14
d_call: NA
clone_size: few
cdr3_nt: TGTGCCAGCAGTTTAAGGTTTCCGATCTACGAGCAGTACTTC
cdr3_aa: CASSLRFPIYEQYF

v_call: TRBV6-6
j_call: TRBJ1-4
cdr3_length: 15
d_call: TRBD1
clone_size: few
cdr3_nt: TGTGCCAGCAGTCCCCGACAGGGGGTTGGTGAAAAACTGTTTTTT
cdr3_aa: CASSPRQGVGEKLFF

v_call: TRBV7-9
j_call: TRBJ2-4
cdr3_length: 12
d_call: TRBD1
clone_size: few
cdr3_nt: TGTGCCAGCAGCCCGGGACAGACTAATCAGTACTTC
cdr3_aa: CASSPGQTNQYF

v_call: TRBV7-8
j_call: TRBJ2-7
cdr3_length: 14
d_call: NA
clone_size: NA
cdr3_nt: TGTGCCAGCAGCTTAGGGGGTGCCAAGCGGGAGCAGTACTTC
cdr3_aa: CASSLGGAKREQYF